This T cell receptor (beta chain) comes out of a study of blood T cell repertoires in COVID-19. Study context: Nucleic acid was either cDNA or gDNA, and it came from T cells, B-cell-depleted T cells, or PBMCs.

Germline V gene data show CDR1 as SGHKS and CDR2 as YYEKEE (reference sequence). This CDR3 is built from 16 residues. Trimming removed 2 bases from V and 4 bases from J, with 18 bases in between. In the original processing: Quantification of nucleated cells was approximated via reference gene primer amplification. Generated by immunoSEQ multiplex PCR, the TCRdb table keeps only in-frame clones and is missing some. V, J and clone size reflect that table, while D and trimming were determined from the DNA. The table lists about 270,000 clones, 86% of them singletons. In Seattle, patients joined the study during active infection and were tracked longitudinally.

The source material was peripheral blood. This rearrangement joins TRBV5-5 to TRBJ2-5; tentative D call: TRBD2 (6 bases). This TCR came from a woman aged 30 to 39 with COVID-19, enrolled during active disease. CDR3 protein: CASSFIPGAGRETQYF. The CDR3 region has the DNA TGTGCCAGCAGCTTCATACCGGGAGCCGGGCGAGAGACCCAGTACTTC.